The 2 T cell receptor beta chains below come from one sample, sequenced in a study of blood T cell repertoires in COVID-19. Repertoires were generated with immunoSEQ multiplex PCR, while TCRdb's copy carries only in-frame clones and drops some. The sample includes about 260,000 clones, more than 70% of them seen just once. The sample consisted of PBMCs or T cells enriched from blood (not recorded which). The receptor source for this set is a woman aged 50 to 60 who had recovered from COVID-19.

This chain connects TRBV5-1 to TRBJ2-1; 8 bases are a match to TRBD2. This CDR3 is 15 amino acids long. Germline CDR1 SGHRS, CDR2 YFSETQ. Trimming cost V 1 base and J 5 bases; bases outside gene matches: 5. This chain's CDR3 is CASSLSGGWDNEQFF. CDR3 sequence (DNA): TGCGCCAGCAGCTTGAGCGGGGGTTGGGACAATGAGCAGTTCTTC.

This clone was observed a single time. This chain uses TRBV9 with TRBJ1-3, with 10 nucleotides matching TRBD1. Germline CDR1 is SGDLS and CDR2 is YYNGEE. The CDR3 runs 13 residues. Trimming took 3 bases from V and 7 from J; bases not matched to a gene: 1. CDR3 in DNA: TGTGCCAGCAGCGAGGGACAGGGGAACACCATATATTTT. Amino acid sequence: CASSEGQGNTIYF.